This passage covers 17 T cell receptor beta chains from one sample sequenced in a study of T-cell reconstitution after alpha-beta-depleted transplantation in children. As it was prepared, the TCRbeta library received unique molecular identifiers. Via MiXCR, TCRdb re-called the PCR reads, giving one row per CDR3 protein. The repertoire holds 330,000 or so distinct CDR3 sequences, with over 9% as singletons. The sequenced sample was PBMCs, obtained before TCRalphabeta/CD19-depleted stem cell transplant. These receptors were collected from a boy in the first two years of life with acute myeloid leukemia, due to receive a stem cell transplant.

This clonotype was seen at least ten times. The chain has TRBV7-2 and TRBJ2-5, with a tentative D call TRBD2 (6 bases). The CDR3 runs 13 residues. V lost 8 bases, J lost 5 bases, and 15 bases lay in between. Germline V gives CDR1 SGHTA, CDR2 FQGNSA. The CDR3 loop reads CASGIGSSETQYF. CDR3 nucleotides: TGTGCCAGCGGAATCGGGAGTAGTGAGACCCAGTACTTC.

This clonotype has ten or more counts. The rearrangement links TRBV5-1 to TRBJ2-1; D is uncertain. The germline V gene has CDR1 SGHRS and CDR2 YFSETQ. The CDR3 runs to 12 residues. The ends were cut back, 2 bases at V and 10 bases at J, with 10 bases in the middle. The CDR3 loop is CASSLGAGEQFF. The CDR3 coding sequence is TGCGCCAGCAGCTTAGGCGCTGGCGAGCAGTTCTTC. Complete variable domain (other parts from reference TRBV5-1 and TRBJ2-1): KAGVTQTPRYLIKTRGQQVTLSCSPISGHRSVSWYQQTPGQGLQFLFEYFSETQRNKGNFPGRFSGRQFSNSRSEMNVSTLELGDSALYLCASSLGAGEQFFGPGTRLTVL.

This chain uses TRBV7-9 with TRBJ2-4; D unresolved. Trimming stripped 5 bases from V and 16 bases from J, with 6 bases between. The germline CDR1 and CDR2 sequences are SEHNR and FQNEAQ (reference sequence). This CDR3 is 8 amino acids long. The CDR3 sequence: CASSPGYF. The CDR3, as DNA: TGTGCCAGCAGCCCCGGATACTTC.

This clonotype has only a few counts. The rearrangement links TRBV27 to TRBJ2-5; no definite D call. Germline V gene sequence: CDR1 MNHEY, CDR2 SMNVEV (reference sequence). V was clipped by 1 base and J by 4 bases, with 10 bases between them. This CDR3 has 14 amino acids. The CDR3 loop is CASSLLGSGETQYF. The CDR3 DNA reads TGTGCCAGCAGTTTATTAGGGTCGGGAGAGACCCAGTACTTC.

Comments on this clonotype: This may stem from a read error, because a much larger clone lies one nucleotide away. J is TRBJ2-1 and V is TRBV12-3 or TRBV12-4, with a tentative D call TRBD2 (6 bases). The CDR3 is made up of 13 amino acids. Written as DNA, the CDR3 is TGTTCCAGCAGTTTACACGGGAGAAATGAGCAGTTCTTC. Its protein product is CSSSLHGRNEQFF.

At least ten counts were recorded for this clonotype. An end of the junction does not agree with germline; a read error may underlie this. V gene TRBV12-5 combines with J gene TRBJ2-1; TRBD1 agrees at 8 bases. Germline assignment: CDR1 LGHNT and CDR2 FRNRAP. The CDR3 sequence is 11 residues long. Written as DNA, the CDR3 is TGTGCTAGTGGTCAGGACAGGGTTCTTTCCTTC. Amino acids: CASGQDRVLSF.

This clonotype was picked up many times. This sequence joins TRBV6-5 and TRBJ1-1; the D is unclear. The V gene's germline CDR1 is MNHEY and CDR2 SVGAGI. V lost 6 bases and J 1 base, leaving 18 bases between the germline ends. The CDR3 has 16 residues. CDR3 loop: CASSYLGTSQNTEAFF. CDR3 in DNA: TGTGCCAGCAGCTACCTCGGAACCTCTCAGAACACTGAAGCTTTCTTT.

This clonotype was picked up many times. CDR3 nucleotides: TGTGCCAGCGGGGACAGTAACTATGGCTACACCTTC. Its protein is CASGDSNYGYTF. V and J are TRBV12-3 or TRBV12-4 and TRBJ1-2, with TRBD1 matching over 7 bases. The CDR3 is 12 amino acids. V lost 8 bases and J lost 1; bases outside the gene matches: 1.

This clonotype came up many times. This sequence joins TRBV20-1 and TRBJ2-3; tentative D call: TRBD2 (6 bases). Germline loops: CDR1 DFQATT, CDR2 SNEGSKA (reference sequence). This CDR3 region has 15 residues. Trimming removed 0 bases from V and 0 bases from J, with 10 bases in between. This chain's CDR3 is CSARDTSTSTDTQYF. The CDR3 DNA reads TGCAGTGCTAGAGATACTAGCACTAGCACAGATACGCAGTATTTT.

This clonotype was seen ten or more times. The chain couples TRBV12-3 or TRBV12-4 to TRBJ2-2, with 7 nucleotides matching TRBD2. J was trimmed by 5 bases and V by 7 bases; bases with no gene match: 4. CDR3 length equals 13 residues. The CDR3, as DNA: TGTGCCAGCAAGCCCGGGGGGACCGGGGAGCTGTTTTTT. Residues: CASKPGGTGELFF.

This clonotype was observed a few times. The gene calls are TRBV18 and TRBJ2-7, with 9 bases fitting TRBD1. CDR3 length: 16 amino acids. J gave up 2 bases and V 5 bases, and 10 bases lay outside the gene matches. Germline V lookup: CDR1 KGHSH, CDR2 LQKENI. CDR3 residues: CASSSLGQGNAYEQYF. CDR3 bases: TGTGCCAGCTCAAGTTTGGGACAGGGTAACGCCTACGAGCAGTACTTC.

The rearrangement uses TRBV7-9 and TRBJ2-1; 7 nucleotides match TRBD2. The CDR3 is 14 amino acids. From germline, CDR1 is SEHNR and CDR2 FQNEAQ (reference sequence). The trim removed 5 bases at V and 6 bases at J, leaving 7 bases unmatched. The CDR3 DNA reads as TGTGCCAGCAGCCTCAAACGGACTAGCAATGAGCAGTTCTTC. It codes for CASSLKRTSNEQFF.

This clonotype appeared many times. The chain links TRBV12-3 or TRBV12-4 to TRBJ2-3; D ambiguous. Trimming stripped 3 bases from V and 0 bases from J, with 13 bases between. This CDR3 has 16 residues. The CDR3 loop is CASSFWRLFSTDTQYF. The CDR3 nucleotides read TGTGCCAGCAGTTTCTGGCGTCTCTTTAGCACAGATACGCAGTATTTT.

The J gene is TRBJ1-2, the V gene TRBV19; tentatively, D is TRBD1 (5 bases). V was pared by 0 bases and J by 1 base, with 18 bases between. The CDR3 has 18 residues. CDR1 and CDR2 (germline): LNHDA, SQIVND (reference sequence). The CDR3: CASSIDLNRDLYNYGYTF. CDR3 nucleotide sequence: TGTGCCAGTAGTATAGATCTCAACCGGGACCTCTATAACTATGGCTACACCTTC.

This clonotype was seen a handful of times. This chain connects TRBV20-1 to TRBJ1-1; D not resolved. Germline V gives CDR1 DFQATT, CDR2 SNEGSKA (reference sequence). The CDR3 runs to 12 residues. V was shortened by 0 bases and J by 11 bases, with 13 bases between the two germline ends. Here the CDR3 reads CSARDRSGVAFF. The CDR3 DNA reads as TGCAGTGCTAGAGATCGGTCAGGTGTTGCTTTCTTT.

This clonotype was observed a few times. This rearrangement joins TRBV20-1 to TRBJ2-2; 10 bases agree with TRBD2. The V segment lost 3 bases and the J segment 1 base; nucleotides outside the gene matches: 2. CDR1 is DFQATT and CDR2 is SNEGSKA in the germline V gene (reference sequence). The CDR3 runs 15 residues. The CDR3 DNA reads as TGCAGTGCTAGGCGGACTAGCGGGAACACCGGGGAGCTGTTTTTT. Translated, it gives CSARRTSGNTGELFF.

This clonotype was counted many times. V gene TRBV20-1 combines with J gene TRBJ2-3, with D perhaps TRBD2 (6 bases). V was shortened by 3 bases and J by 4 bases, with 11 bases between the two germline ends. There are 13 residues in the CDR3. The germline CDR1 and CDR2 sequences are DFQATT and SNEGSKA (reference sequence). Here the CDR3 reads CSARDPSADTQYF. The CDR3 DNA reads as TGCAGTGCTAGGGATCCTAGCGCAGATACGCAGTATTTT.